This passage covers 3 T cell receptor beta chains from one sample sequenced in a study of blood T cells in healthy people across ages (dated by TCRdb to between 2015 and 2016). The library was generated by 5' RACE. The sequencer was an Illumina HiSeq 2500. A second roughly 7 to 11 cycle PCR used a sample-barcoded 5' primer and a J-beta primer mix. TCRdb trimmed the raw reads at Q25, called clones with MiXCR and kept productive beta chains. CDR3 protein sequences are deduplicated, and each keeps its most common genes and DNA. A total of some 900,000 distinct CDR3 sequences appear in this sample, roughly 48% of them only once. The top ten constitute 10% to 15% of the sample. The source material was blood. The source of these receptors is a man aged 25 to 45 in good health.

The sample holds a few counts of this clonotype. V usage is TRBV20-1 and J usage is TRBJ2-7; D is undetermined. This CDR3 region has 14 residues. V was clipped by 1 base and J by 2 bases, with 12 bases between them. The germline gives CDR1 DFQATT, CDR2 SNEGSKA (reference sequence). Here the CDR3 DNA reads TGCAGTGCTAGAGCCTCCGAATATACCTACGAGCAGTACTTC. Residues: CSARASEYTYEQYF.

Notes on this clonotype: It is unclear where the CDR3 begins or ends on the DNA, so no DNA is shown, and the CDR3 is as TCRdb lists it. V is TRBV7-9 and J is TRBJ1-2; TRBD1, as called in the table, went unchecked against the DNA. CDR1 and CDR2 from the germline V gene are SEHNR and FQNEAQ (reference sequence). With termini counted, the CDR3 has 15 amino acids. This CDR3 is CASSTFGAGGYGYTF.

This clonotype was observed a handful of times. The gene calls are TRBV5-5 and TRBJ1-2; 7 nucleotides line up with TRBD1. This CDR3 is 12 amino acids long. With V trimmed by 4 bases and J by 10 bases, 7 bases remained unmatched. The germline CDR1 and CDR2 sequences are SGHKS and YYEKEE (reference sequence). DNA of the CDR3: TGTGCCAGCAGCCCAATTACAGGGGACTACACCTTC. Protein product: CASSPITGDYTF.